This TCR beta chain was retrieved from a study of Siglec-9 on CD8 T cells in melanoma (dated by TCRdb to the late 2010s). Notes on the research overall: In this study, researchers looked at how Siglec-9 is expressed on CD8+ T cells and what Siglec-9 does to regulate T cells within the melanoma tumor microenvironment.

As for this clone: Its antigen target is currently unknown. Base qualities are not provided; no much larger clone lies one nucleotide away.

Results the study describes overall, beyond this receptor: Siglec-9 was reported to mark and regulate an effector memory CD8+ T-cell subset that appeared to accumulate within melanoma tumors.

V sheds 5 bases and J sheds 0 bases, leaving 7 bases between their ends. The CDR1 and CDR2 encoded by the germline V gene are SGHNT and YENEEA. Spanning cysteine to phenylalanine, the CDR3 consists of 13 amino acids. Kept here is only the CDR3 DNA, which spans 39 bases and is read in frame from base 1. To prepare the library, the immunoSEQ multiplex PCR assay was applied. Held by TCRdb, this immuneACCESS table contains in-frame sequences only and omits some clones. Under half of the omission traces to an unresolved V gene where checked; the cause of the rest is unknown. Recorded for this sample are almost 30,000 clones; around three quarters of them occurred a single time. The ten largest clonotypes hold 5.8% of the sample.

The receptor was derived from a human donor in good health. The sequenced material came from Siglec-9- CD8+ T cells sorted from blood. Interpreted using the paper, the cell subset or site label stands for: CD8 T cells lacking Siglec-9. The sequence joins TRBV11-3 to TRBJ1-1; a tentative D match to TRBD1 spans 5 bases. This receptor has the CDR3 CASSGGLNTEAFF. The DNA reads as follows: TGTGCCAGCAGCGGGGGATTGAACACTGAAGCTTTCTTT.